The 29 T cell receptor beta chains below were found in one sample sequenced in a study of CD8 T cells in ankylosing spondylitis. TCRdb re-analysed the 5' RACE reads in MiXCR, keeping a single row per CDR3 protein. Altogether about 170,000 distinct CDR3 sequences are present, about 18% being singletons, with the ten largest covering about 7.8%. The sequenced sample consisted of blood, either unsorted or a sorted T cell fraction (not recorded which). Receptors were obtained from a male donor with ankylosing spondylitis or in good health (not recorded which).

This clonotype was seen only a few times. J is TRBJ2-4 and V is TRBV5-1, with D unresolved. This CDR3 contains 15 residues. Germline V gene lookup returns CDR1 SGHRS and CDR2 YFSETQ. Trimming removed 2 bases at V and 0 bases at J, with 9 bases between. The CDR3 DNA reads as TGCGCCAGCAGCTTTAGTAAGGTAGCCAAAAACATTCAGTACTTC. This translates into CASSFSKVAKNIQYF.

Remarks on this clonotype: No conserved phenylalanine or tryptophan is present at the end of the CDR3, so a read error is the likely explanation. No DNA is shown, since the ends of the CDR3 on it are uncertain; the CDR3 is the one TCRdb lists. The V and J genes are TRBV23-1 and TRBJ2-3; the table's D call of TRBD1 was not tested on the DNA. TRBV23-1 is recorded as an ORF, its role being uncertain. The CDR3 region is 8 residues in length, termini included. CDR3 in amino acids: CASPPGYL.

The CDR3 DNA follows: TGTGCCAGCAGCCCCCATACAGGTTTGGGCAATCAGCCCCAGCATTTT. This encodes CASSPHTGLGNQPQHF. The rearrangement links TRBV12-3 or TRBV12-4 to TRBJ1-5; maybe TRBD1 (5 bases). With 6 bases removed from V and 2 bases from J, the gap between germline ends came to 17 bases. The CDR3 consists of 16 residues.

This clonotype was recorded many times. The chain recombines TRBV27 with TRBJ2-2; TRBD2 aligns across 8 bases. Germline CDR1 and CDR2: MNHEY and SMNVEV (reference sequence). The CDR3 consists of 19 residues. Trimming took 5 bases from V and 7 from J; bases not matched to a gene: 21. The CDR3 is CASSPRPLLAGGYNGELFF. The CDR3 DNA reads TGTGCCAGCAGTCCCCGACCCCTACTTGCGGGAGGATATAACGGGGAGCTGTTTTTT.

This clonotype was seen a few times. CDR3 nucleotide sequence: TGTGCCAGCAGCGGACCACGGGGCCCGATTGAAAAACTGTTTTTT. This gives the protein CASSGPRGPIEKLFF. The rearrangement links TRBV7-2 to TRBJ1-4; D might be TRBD1 (5 bases). Trimming took 5 bases from V and 7 from J, leaving 17 bases between them. Germline CDR1 SGHTA, CDR2 FQGNSA. The CDR3 length is 15 residues.

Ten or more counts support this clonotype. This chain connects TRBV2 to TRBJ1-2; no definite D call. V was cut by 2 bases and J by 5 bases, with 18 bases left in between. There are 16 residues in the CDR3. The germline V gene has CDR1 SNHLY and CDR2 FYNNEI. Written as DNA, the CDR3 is TGTGCCAGCAGTGAAAGTCCCGGCCCCTTAGGGTATGGCTACACCTTC. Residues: CASSESPGPLGYGYTF.

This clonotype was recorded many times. The CDR3 DNA is TGTGCCAGCAGCTCTGGGACTAGCGGGAGCTCCTACAATGAGCAGTTCTTC. Amino acids: CASSSGTSGSSYNEQFF. The rearrangement joins TRBV7-8 to TRBJ2-1; 14 bases line up with TRBD2. The V segment lost 4 bases and the J segment 0 bases; nucleotides outside the gene matches: 2. This CDR3 spans 17 amino acids. CDR1 and CDR2 (germline): SGHVS, FQNEAQ.

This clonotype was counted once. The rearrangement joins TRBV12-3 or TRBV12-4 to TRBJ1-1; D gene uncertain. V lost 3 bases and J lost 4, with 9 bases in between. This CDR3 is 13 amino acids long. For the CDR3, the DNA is TGTGCCAGCAGTTTGGCCAGCACCACTGAAGCTTTCTTT. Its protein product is CASSLASTTEAFF.

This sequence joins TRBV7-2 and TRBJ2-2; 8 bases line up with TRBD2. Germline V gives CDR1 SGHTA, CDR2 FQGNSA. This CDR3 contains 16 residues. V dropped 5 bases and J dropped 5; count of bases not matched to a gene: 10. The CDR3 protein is CASSPKGGGRTGELFF. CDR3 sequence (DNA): TGTGCCAGCAGCCCTAAGGGTGGCGGGAGGACCGGGGAGCTGTTTTTT.

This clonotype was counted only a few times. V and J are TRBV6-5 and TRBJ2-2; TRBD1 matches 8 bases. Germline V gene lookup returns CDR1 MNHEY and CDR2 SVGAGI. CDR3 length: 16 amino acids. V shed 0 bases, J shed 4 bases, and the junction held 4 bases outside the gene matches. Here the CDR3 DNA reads TGTGCCAGCAGTTACTCCACGACAGGGGTCACCGGGGAGCTGTTTTTT. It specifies CASSYSTTGVTGELFF.

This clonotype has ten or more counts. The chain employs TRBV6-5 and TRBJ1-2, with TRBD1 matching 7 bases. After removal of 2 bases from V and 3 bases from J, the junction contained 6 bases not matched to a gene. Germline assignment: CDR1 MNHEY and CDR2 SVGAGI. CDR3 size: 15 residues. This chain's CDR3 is CASSYRQGVDYGYTF. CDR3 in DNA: TGTGCCAGCAGTTACCGCCAGGGGGTAGACTATGGCTACACCTTC.

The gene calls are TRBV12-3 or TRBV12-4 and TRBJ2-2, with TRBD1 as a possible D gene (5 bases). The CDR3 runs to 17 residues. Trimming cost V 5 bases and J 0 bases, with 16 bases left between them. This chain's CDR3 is CASSPKPGHPNTGELFF. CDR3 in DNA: TGTGCCAGCAGTCCCAAGCCCGGACACCCGAACACCGGGGAGCTGTTTTTT.

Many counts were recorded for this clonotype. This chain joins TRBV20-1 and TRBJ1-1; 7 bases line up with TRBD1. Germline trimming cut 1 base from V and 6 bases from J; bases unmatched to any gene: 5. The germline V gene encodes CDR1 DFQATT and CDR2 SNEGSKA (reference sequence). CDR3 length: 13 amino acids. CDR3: CSARGGQTPEAFF. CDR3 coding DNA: TGCAGTGCTAGAGGGGGACAGACCCCTGAAGCTTTCTTT.

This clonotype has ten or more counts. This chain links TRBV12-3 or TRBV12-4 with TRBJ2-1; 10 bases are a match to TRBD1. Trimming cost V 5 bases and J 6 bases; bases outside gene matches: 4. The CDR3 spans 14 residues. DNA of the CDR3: TGTGCCAGCAGTCCAAGGACAGGGGGCAATGAGCAGTTCTTC. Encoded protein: CASSPRTGGNEQFF.

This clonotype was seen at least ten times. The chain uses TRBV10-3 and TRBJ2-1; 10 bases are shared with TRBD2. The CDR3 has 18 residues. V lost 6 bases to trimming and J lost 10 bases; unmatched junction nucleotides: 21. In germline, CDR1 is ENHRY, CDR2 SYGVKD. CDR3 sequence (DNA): TGTGCCATCAGAGAAAACCTCGGATTAGCGGGAGGCCCTTTGGAGCAGTTCTTC. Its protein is CAIRENLGLAGGPLEQFF.

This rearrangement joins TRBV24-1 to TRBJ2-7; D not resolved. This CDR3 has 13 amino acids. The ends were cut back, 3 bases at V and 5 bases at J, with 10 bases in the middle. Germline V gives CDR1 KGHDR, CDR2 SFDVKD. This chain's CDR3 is CATSDPNAHEQYF. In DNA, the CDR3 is TGTGCCACCAGTGATCCGAACGCCCACGAGCAGTACTTC.

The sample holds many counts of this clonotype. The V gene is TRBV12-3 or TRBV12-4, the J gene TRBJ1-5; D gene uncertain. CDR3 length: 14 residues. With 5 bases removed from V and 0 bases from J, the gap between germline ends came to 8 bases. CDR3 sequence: CASSPAGSNQPQHF. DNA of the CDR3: TGTGCCAGCAGTCCCGCGGGTAGCAATCAGCCCCAGCATTTT.

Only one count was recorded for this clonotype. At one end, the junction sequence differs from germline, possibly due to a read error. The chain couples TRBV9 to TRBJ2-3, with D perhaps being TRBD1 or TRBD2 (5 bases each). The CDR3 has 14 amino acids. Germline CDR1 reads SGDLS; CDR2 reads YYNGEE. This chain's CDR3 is CASGGVRNTDAQYF. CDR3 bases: TGTGCCAGCGGGGGTGTTCGGAATACAGATGCGCAGTATTTT.

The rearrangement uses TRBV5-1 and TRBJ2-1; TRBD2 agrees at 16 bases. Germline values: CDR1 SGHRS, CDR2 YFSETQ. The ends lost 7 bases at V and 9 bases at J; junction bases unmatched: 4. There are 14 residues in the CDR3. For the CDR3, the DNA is TGCGCCAGCGAGGGACTAGCGGGAGGGAGTGAGCAGTTCTTC. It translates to CASEGLAGGSEQFF.

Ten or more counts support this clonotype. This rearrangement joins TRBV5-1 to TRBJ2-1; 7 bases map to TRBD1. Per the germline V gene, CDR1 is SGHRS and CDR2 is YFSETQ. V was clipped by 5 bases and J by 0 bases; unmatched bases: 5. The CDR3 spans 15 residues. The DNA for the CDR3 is TGCGCCAGCAGTACAGGGGACCCCTCCTACAATGAGCAGTTCTTC. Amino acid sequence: CASSTGDPSYNEQFF.

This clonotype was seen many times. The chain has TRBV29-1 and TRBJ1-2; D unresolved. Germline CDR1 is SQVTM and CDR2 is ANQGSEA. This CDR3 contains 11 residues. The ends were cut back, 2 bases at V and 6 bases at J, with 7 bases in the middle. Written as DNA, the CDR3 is TGCAGCGTTGAATCCCTTAATGGCTACACCTTC. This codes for CSVESLNGYTF.

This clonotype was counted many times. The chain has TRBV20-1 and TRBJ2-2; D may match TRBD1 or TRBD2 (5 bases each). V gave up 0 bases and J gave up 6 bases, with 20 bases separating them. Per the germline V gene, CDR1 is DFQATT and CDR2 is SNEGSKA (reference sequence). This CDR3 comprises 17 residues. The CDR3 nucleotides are TGCAGTGCTAGAGATGGGTGGGGGTTAACTACCGCCGGGGAGCTGTTTTTT. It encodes CSARDGWGLTTAGELFF.

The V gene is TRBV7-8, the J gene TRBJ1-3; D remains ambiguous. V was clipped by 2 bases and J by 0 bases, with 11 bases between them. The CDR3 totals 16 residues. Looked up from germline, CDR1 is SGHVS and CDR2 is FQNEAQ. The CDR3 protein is CASSLTFGSSGNTIYF. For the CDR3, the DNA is TGTGCCAGCAGCTTAACTTTCGGGAGCTCTGGAAACACCATATATTTT.

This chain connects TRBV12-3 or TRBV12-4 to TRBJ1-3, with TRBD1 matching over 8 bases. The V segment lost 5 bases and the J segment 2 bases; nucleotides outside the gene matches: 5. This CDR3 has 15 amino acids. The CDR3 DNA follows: TGTGCCAGCAGTCGGCAGGGGGCGACTGGAAACACCATATATTTT. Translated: CASSRQGATGNTIYF.

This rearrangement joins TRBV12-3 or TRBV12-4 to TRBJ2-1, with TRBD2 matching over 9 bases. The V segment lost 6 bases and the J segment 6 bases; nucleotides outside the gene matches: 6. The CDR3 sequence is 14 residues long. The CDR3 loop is CASRSGTSSNEQFF. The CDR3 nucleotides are TGTGCCAGCAGATCCGGGACTAGCAGCAATGAGCAGTTCTTC.

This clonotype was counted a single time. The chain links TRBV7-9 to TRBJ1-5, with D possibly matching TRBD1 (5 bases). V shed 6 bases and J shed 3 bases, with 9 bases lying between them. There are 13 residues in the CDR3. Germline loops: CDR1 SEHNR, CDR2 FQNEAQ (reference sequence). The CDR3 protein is CASSLQVNQPQHF. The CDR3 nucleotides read TGTGCCAGCAGTTTACAGGTCAATCAGCCCCAGCATTTT.

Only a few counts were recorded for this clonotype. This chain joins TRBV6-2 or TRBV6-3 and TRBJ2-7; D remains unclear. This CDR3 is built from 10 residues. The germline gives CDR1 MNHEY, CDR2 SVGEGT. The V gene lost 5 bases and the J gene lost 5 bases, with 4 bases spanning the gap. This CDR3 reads CASSDHEQYF. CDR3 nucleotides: TGTGCCAGCAGTGATCACGAGCAGTACTTC.

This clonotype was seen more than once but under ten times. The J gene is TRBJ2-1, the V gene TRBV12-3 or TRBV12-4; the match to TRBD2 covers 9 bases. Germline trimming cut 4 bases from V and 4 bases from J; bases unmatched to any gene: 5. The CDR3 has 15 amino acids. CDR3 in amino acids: CASSWGTSRYNEQFF. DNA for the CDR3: TGTGCCAGCAGTTGGGGGACTAGCAGGTACAATGAGCAGTTCTTC.

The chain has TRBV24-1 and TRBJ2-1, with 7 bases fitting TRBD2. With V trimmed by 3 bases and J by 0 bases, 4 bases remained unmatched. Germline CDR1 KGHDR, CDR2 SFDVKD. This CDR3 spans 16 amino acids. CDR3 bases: TGTGCCACCAGTGATAACGGGGGGAGCTCCTACAATGAGCAGTTCTTC. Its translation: CATSDNGGSSYNEQFF.